The present entry profiles one T cell receptor (beta chain) with its context. Its target is unknown. The V end was cut by 1 base, the J end by 2 bases, with 11 bases between. CDR3 length: 15 amino acids. The germline gives CDR1 SEHNR, CDR2 FQNEAQ (reference sequence). The data are from a study of T cell responses to AZD1222 COVID-19 vaccine. Profiled with immunoSEQ multiplex PCR; TCRdb holds only in-frame clones, not every one. Here the sample spans 120,000 to 150,000 clones, about 93% being singletons. General study findings and limits: Dominant CD4 TCR responses targeted spike regions 160-218 and 743-854. Unmutated variant regions are reportedly targeted by nearly half of spike-specific TCRs.

The chain couples TRBV7-9 to TRBJ1-1; tentatively, D is TRBD1 (5 bases). The material sequenced was peripheral blood, taken on day 0 of AZD1222 vaccination. The source of this sequence is an adult in good health. In DNA, the CDR3 is TGTGCCAGCAGCTTAGACGCAGGGCCTAACACTGAAGCTTTCTTT. It encodes CASSLDAGPNTEAFF.